The T cell receptor (beta chain) described here comes from a study of T cell responses to AZD1222 COVID-19 vaccine. General study points: In the spike-specific TCR repertoire, nearly half reportedly target unmutated variant regions. At study baseline, merely more than 5 AZD1222 recipients were seropositive. Two doses of AZD1222 preceded a rise in Spike-specific TCR breadth and depth. The donor group comprised mostly white British people and more females; the analysis possibly underestimated clonal diversity.

TCRdb's copy holds only in-frame clones and misses some; the assay was immunoSEQ multiplex PCR. The table includes just under 85,000 clones, about 82% detected once. Between the trimmed V and J ends, which lost 1 base and 8 bases, there was a span of 14 bases. This CDR3 has 14 amino acids. Germline assignment: CDR1 MDHEN and CDR2 SYDVKM. A remark on this clone: Antigen unknown.

This sequence was found in an adult in good health. The V call is TRBV28, the J call TRBJ1-2; D uncertain. The starting material was peripheral blood, obtained on day 0 of AZD1222 vaccination. The CDR3 here is CASSLFDISSGYTF. The DNA for the CDR3 is TGTGCCAGCAGTTTATTCGACATCTCCTCGGGCTACACCTTC.